Each of the 30 T cell receptor beta chains below was sequenced from the same sample in a study of regulatory T cells in long-lasting Graves disease. CDR3-region Arm-PCR and iRepertoire HTBI primers produced the TCR beta libraries. One entry per CDR3 protein, called by TCRdb with MiXCR from the multiplex PCR reads. The repertoire has a few hundred thousand distinct CDR3 sequences, 23% of them found once; the top ten carry roughly a quarter. The time point was: persistent/refractory GD, antithyroid drugs over 5 years with positive TRAb. Extracted PBMC RNA gave rise to the TCR library. The source material was peripheral blood mononuclear cells (PBMCs), sampled when the disease was refractory, from a patient treated with antithyroid drugs. All receptors derive from a female donor with Graves disease.

Only a few counts were recorded for this clonotype. The chain couples TRBV7-9 to TRBJ2-5, with unresolved D. Germline V gene lookup returns CDR1 SEHNR and CDR2 FQNEAQ (reference sequence). V lost 3 bases and J 5 bases, leaving 7 bases between the germline ends. This CDR3 has 12 amino acids. CDR3 protein: CASSFISETQYF. Written as DNA, the CDR3 is TGTGCCAGCAGCTTTATATCGGAGACCCAGTACTTC.

Comments on this clonotype: One end of the junction does not line up with germline, which may come from a read error. The chain has TRBV27 and TRBJ2-4; 7 bases are shared with TRBD1. The CDR3 consists of 17 residues. The germline CDR1 and CDR2 sequences are MNHEY and SMNVEV (reference sequence). The CDR3, as DNA: TGTGCCAGCAGTTTAAGACAGGGAAGCTTAGCCGAAAACATTCAGTACTTC. This encodes CASSLRQGSLAENIQYF.

The rearrangement uses TRBV10-2 and TRBJ2-7; maybe TRBD1 (6 bases). Germline CDR1 reads WSHSY; CDR2 reads SAAADI. This CDR3 region has 14 residues. The V end was cut by 5 bases, the J end by 0 bases, with 11 bases between. The CDR3 loop reads CASSRTANSYEQYF. The CDR3 DNA reads as TGCGCCAGCAGTAGGACAGCCAACTCCTACGAGCAGTACTTC.

CDR3 nucleotides: TGCGCCAGCAGCATGGAAGCGGGAGTAGGAGAGACCCAGTACTTC. This sequence encodes CASSMEAGVGETQYF. The chain is built from TRBV5-1 and TRBJ2-5; 8 positions agree with TRBD2. V dropped 4 bases and J dropped 4; count of bases not matched to a gene: 9. The CDR3 has 15 residues. CDR1 is SGHRS and CDR2 is YFSETQ in the germline V gene.

This chain joins TRBV13 and TRBJ2-4; D may be TRBD1 (5 bases). The CDR3 is made up of 14 amino acids. Deletions cut 5 bases from V and 6 bases from J, with 14 bases between. Germline V lookup: CDR1 PRHDT, CDR2 FYEKMQ (reference sequence). The CDR3 loop reads CASSPREGRNIQYF. CDR3 bases: TGTGCCAGCAGCCCCAGGGAAGGTAGAAACATTCAGTACTTC.

This clonotype appeared many times. This chain connects TRBV15 to TRBJ1-2; TRBD1 agrees at 7 bases. CDR1 LNHNV and CDR2 YYDKDF come from the germline V gene (reference sequence). J gave up 5 bases and V 5 bases, and 11 bases lay outside the gene matches. This CDR3 region has 15 residues. DNA of the CDR3: TGTGCCACCAGCCGACCTGACAGGGAGGTTTATGGCTACACCTTC. It is translated as CATSRPDREVYGYTF. Drawing the rest from reference TRBV15 and TRBJ1-2, the complete variable domain is DAMVIQNPRYQVTQFGKPVTLSCSQTLNHNVMYWYQQKSSQAPKLLFHYYDKDFNNEADTPDNFQSRRPNTSFCFLDIRSPGLGDTAMYLCATSRPDREVYGYTFGSGTRLTVV.

The rearrangement joins TRBV4-3 to TRBJ2-2; D may be TRBD1 or TRBD2 (5 bases each). The germline V gene has CDR1 LGHNA and CDR2 YSLEER. V dropped 1 base and J dropped 3 bases, with 12 bases sitting between them. The CDR3 totals 16 residues. The CDR3 region has the DNA TGCGCCAGCAGCCAAGTGGTGGGGCGGGACACCGGGGAGCTGTTTTTT. Protein product: CASSQVVGRDTGELFF.

Many counts were recorded for this clonotype. At one boundary the junction diverges from the germline segment, which might be a read error. The rearrangement joins TRBV11-2 to TRBJ1-1; D ambiguous. CDR3 length equals 14 residues. Germline lookup yields CDR1 SGHAT and CDR2 FQNNGV. CDR3 in amino acids: CASSVDRGRTEAFF. CDR3 in DNA: TGTGCCAGCAGCGTAGATCGCGGACGTACCGAAGCTTTCTTT.

This clonotype occurred many times. The rearrangement joins TRBV6-1 to TRBJ1-1, with D possibly being TRBD1 (6 bases). Per germline, CDR1 MNHNS and CDR2 SASEGT. V lost 9 bases to trimming and J lost 5 bases, with 13 bases between them. The CDR3 spans 12 residues. The CDR3, as DNA: TGTGCCAGTAATACAGGGCGGACTGAAGCTTTCTTT. Protein product: CASNTGRTEAFF.

This clonotype was seen only a few times. The genes are TRBV10-3 and TRBJ1-2; D is perhaps TRBD1 (6 bases). CDR3 size: 13 residues. Germline CDR1 reads ENHRY; CDR2 reads SYGVKD. V dropped 3 bases and J dropped 6 bases, with 11 bases sitting between them. The CDR3 sequence: CAISDSRGDGYTF. CDR3 nucleotide sequence: TGTGCCATCAGTGACTCCAGGGGTGATGGCTACACCTTC.

This clonotype was seen more than once but under ten times. CDR3 amino acids: CSAGGDSIVQPQHF. CDR3 coding DNA: TGCAGTGCTGGAGGGGACTCGATCGTTCAGCCCCAGCATTTT. The rearrangement joins TRBV20-1 to TRBJ1-5; a weak D match, TRBD1 (5 bases). The germline V gene encodes CDR1 DFQATT and CDR2 SNEGSKA (reference sequence). The V end was cut by 5 bases, the J end by 6 bases, with 17 bases between. The CDR3 length is 14 residues.

The V and J genes are TRBV3-1 and TRBJ2-4; 7 nucleotides align to TRBD1. Per the germline V gene, CDR1 is LGHDT and CDR2 is YNNKEL (reference sequence). The V segment lost 4 bases and the J segment 4 bases; nucleotides outside the gene matches: 16. The CDR3 spans 18 residues. The DNA for the CDR3 is TGTGCCAGCAGCCCTTATTTCTCGACGAGACAGGGAAAAAACATTCAGTACTTC. This encodes CASSPYFSTRQGKNIQYF.

This clonotype has more than one count but fewer than ten. The rearrangement links TRBV5-1 to TRBJ1-1; unclear D gene. Germline V gene lookup returns CDR1 SGHRS and CDR2 YFSETQ. This CDR3 is built from 14 residues. V dropped 0 bases and J dropped 1 base, with 7 bases sitting between them. CDR3 sequence: CASSLAVANTEAFF. The DNA for the CDR3 is TGCGCCAGCAGCTTGGCCGTCGCGAACACTGAAGCTTTCTTT.

The V gene is TRBV5-5, the J gene TRBJ1-5, with TRBD1 matching over 10 bases. The CDR3 has 17 amino acids. After removal of 4 bases from V and 3 bases from J, the junction contained 10 bases not matched to a gene. Germline V gene sequence: CDR1 SGHKS, CDR2 YYEKEE (reference sequence). CDR3 sequence reads: CASSPVGTGAYNQPQHF. The CDR3 coding sequence is TGTGCCAGCAGCCCGGTAGGGACAGGGGCCTACAATCAGCCCCAGCATTTT.

This clonotype appeared many times. J is TRBJ2-1 and V is TRBV20-1; 7 positions match TRBD2. This CDR3 spans 18 amino acids. Germline V gives CDR1 DFQATT, CDR2 SNEGSKA (reference sequence). J gave up 0 bases and V 0 bases, and 11 bases lay outside the gene matches. Written as DNA, the CDR3 is TGCAGTGCTAGAGACTTCGGCACTCGGACTAGCTCCTACAATGAGCAGTTCTTC. Protein sequence: CSARDFGTRTSSYNEQFF.

This clonotype occurred a few times. The chain is built from TRBV7-9 and TRBJ2-6, with D tentatively TRBD1 (6 bases). V lost 4 bases and J lost 0, with 10 bases in between. The germline V gene encodes CDR1 SEHNR and CDR2 FQNEAQ (reference sequence). This CDR3 region has 16 residues. The DNA of the CDR3 is TGTGCCAGCAGCTCCGGACAGCACTCTGGGGCCAACGTCCTGACTTTC. This translates into CASSSGQHSGANVLTF.

Many counts were recorded for this clonotype. The rearrangement joins TRBV7-2 to TRBJ1-6; D is perhaps TRBD1 (5 bases). CDR3 length equals 17 residues. Trimming took off 5 bases at V and 6 bases at J, with 20 bases between the two ends. Germline CDR1 SGHTA, CDR2 FQGNSA. CDR3 DNA: TGTGCCAGCAGCCGCGGGGGTGTGGGCAGACTTAATTCACCCCTCCACTTT. Amino acids: CASSRGGVGRLNSPLHF.

This clonotype has ten or more counts. The chain couples TRBV15 to TRBJ1-1; tentatively, D is TRBD1 (5 bases). The CDR3 loop spans 16 amino acids. Germline V gives CDR1 LNHNV, CDR2 YYDKDF (reference sequence). V dropped 1 base and J dropped 2 bases, with 14 bases sitting between them. The CDR3 nucleotides are TGTGCCACCAGCAGAGGTGTGGGGCGAGGTAACACTGAAGCTTTCTTT. This encodes CATSRGVGRGNTEAFF.

Here the CDR3 reads CATSGGQGAGYYEQYF. CDR3 nucleotides: TGTGCCACCAGTGGGGGACAGGGGGCAGGTTACTACGAGCAGTACTTC. The chain joins TRBV24-1 to TRBJ2-7, with TRBD1 matching 12 bases. This CDR3 spans 16 amino acids. In germline, CDR1 is KGHDR, CDR2 SFDVKD. V was pared by 5 bases and J by 3 bases, with 7 bases of the junction left unmatched.

In this sample, this clonotype turned up many times. The chain recombines TRBV2 with TRBJ1-1, with D uncertain. V lost 8 bases, J lost 1 base, and 17 bases lay in between. The CDR3 spans 15 residues. Per germline, CDR1 SNHLY and CDR2 FYNNEI. Here the CDR3 DNA reads TGTGCCAGCCAAATTGGGGAGTTTACGAACACTGAAGCTTTCTTT. As protein: CASQIGEFTNTEAFF.

This clonotype was detected a few times. The genes are TRBV7-2 and TRBJ1-2, with a tentative D call TRBD1 (6 bases). The length of the CDR3 is 16 residues. V lost 5 bases, J lost 3 bases, and 19 bases lay in between. The germline V gene encodes CDR1 SGHTA and CDR2 FQGNSA. CDR3 sequence reads: CASSLRTAVLDYGYTF. The CDR3, as DNA: TGTGCCAGCAGCCTAAGGACAGCAGTCCTAGACTATGGCTACACCTTC.

The chain combines TRBV9 with TRBJ2-5; D unclear. The CDR3 runs 13 residues. Trimming removed 0 bases at V and 3 bases at J, with 6 bases between. Germline V CDR1 and CDR2: SGDLS, YYNGEE. Here the CDR3 DNA reads TGTGCCAGCAGCGTAGGCTACAAAGAGACCCAGTACTTC. Protein product: CASSVGYKETQYF.

This clonotype was seen a few times. V usage is TRBV7-2 and J usage is TRBJ2-6; D remains unclear. Germline V gene data show CDR1 as SGHTA and CDR2 as FQGNSA. There are 15 residues in the CDR3. V dropped 5 bases and J dropped 0 bases, with 8 bases sitting between them. The CDR3 sequence is CASSGQISGANVLTF. CDR3 DNA sequence: TGTGCCAGCAGCGGGCAAATCTCTGGGGCCAACGTCCTGACTTTC.

V usage is TRBV28 and J usage is TRBJ1-2; TRBD1 matches 11 bases. There are 15 residues in the CDR3. V shed 6 bases and J 4 bases; nucleotides not matched to a gene: 7. The germline V gene encodes CDR1 MDHEN and CDR2 SYDVKM. The CDR3 coding sequence is TGTGCCAGCAGCGTAAGGACAGGGGGCGGCTATGGCTACACCTTC. Translating it yields CASSVRTGGGYGYTF.

The chain has TRBV7-2 and TRBJ1-2; 9 bases map to TRBD1. The CDR3 totals 15 residues. Trimming cost V 5 bases and J 8 bases; bases outside gene matches: 12. CDR1 is SGHTA and CDR2 is FQGNSA in the germline V gene. The CDR3 sequence is CASSRTGGATQGYTF. The CDR3 bases are TGTGCCAGCAGCCGTACAGGGGGCGCGACCCAGGGCTACACCTTC. Combining the CDR3 with reference TRBV7-2 and TRBJ1-2 gives the whole variable domain GAGVSQSPSNKVTEKGKDVELRCDPISGHTALYWYRQSLGQGLEFLIYFQGNSAPDKSGLPSDRFSAERTGGSVSTLTIQRTQQEDSAVYLCASSRTGGATQGYTFGSGTRLTVV.

This clonotype was detected a few times. The V and J genes are TRBV20-1 and TRBJ2-2, with D possibly being TRBD2 (6 bases). CDR1 DFQATT and CDR2 SNEGSKA come from the germline V gene (reference sequence). The CDR3 is 11 amino acids. The germline V and J ends were trimmed by 6 bases and 6 bases, with 8 bases remaining between them. CDR3 bases: TGCAGTGCGGAGGGAGCCGGGGAGCTGTTTTTT. It yields the protein CSAEGAGELFF.

J is TRBJ1-2 and V is TRBV5-6; 7 bases are shared with TRBD1. The CDR3 is made up of 16 amino acids. The germline V gene encodes CDR1 SGHDT and CDR2 YYEEEE. After removal of 0 bases from V and 2 bases from J, the junction contained 7 bases not matched to a gene. CDR3 coding DNA: TGTGCCAGCAGCTTGGAGGTTGTACAGGGGAACTATGGCTACACCTTC. Its protein is CASSLEVVQGNYGYTF. The full variable domain, in which reference TRBV5-6 and TRBJ1-2 provide the parts outside the CDR3, is DAGVTQSPTHLIKTRGQQVTLRCSPKSGHDTVSWYQQALGQGPQFIFQYYEEEERQRGNFPDRFSGHQFPNYSSELNVNALLLGDSALYLCASSLEVVQGNYGYTFGSGTRLTVV.

This clonotype has ten or more counts. J is TRBJ1-6 and V is TRBV28, with D unresolved. The germline V gene encodes CDR1 MDHEN and CDR2 SYDVKM. With 5 bases removed from V and 7 bases from J, the gap between germline ends came to 9 bases. The CDR3 runs to 13 residues. In nucleotides, the CDR3 is TGTGCCAGCAGTCCCCCACGGAATTCACCCCTCCACTTT. This translates into CASSPPRNSPLHF. Filled out from reference TRBV28 and TRBJ1-6, the complete variable domain reads DVKVTQSSRYLVKRTGEKVFLECVQDMDHENMFWYRQDPGLGLRLIYFSYDVKMKEKGDIPEGYSVSREKKERFSLILESASTNQTSMYLCASSPPRNSPLHFGNGTRLTVT.

This clonotype was seen only a few times. The chain carries TRBV12-3 or TRBV12-4 and TRBJ2-2, with D hard to call. The V end lost 5 bases, the J end lost 0 bases, and 7 bases lay between the germline ends. The CDR3 sequence is 14 residues long. The CDR3 sequence is CASSPDANTGELFF. The CDR3 nucleotides read TGTGCCAGCAGTCCGGACGCGAACACCGGGGAGCTGTTTTTT.

This clonotype was counted many times. The chain is built from TRBV5-1 and TRBJ1-1, with unresolved D. The germline V gene encodes CDR1 SGHRS and CDR2 YFSETQ. V lost 0 bases and J lost 0, with 9 bases in between. The CDR3 is made up of 15 amino acids. CDR3 nucleotide sequence: TGCGCCAGCAGCTTGGAGGCAGGCATGAACACTGAAGCTTTCTTT. It is translated as CASSLEAGMNTEAFF.